These 22 T cell receptor beta chains were sequenced from one sample in a study of blood T cells in healthy people across ages. Together with a sample-barcoded 5' primer, a J-beta primer mix was included in a second PCR lasting about 7 to 11 cycles. One entry per CDR3 protein results from TCRdb running MiXCR on the 5' RACE reads. The data contain about 1 million distinct CDR3 sequences, around 43% of them seen just once; the ten biggest clones take up approximately 19%. The source material was blood. Receptors originate from a woman in her sixties or seventies in good health.

This chain uses TRBV7-2 with TRBJ2-7; 7 nucleotides agree with TRBD1. CDR3 length: 15 residues. The germline V gene encodes CDR1 SGHTA and CDR2 FQGNSA. Losses at the gene ends were 3 bases for V and 2 bases for J; bases not matched to a gene: 7. The CDR3, as DNA: TGTGCCAGCAGCTTTAGGGACAGCGTAGCCTACGAGCAGTACTTC. Its protein is CASSFRDSVAYEQYF.

This clonotype was counted between two and nine times. The chain combines TRBV5-1 with TRBJ2-3, with unresolved D. CDR3 length: 14 residues. V lost 3 bases and J 3 bases, leaving 11 bases between the germline ends. Germline V gene sequence: CDR1 SGHRS, CDR2 YFSETQ. CDR3 sequence: CASSSAGKTDTQYF. CDR3 DNA sequence: TGCGCCAGCAGCTCCGCCGGTAAAACAGATACGCAGTATTTT.

V is TRBV20-1 and J is TRBJ2-5, with 16 bases that match TRBD2. The germline CDR1 and CDR2 sequences are DFQATT and SNEGSKA (reference sequence). The CDR3 covers 15 residues. V was pared by 6 bases and J by 4 bases, with 5 bases of the junction left unmatched. The CDR3 reads CSADGTSGRGETQYF. The CDR3 DNA is TGCAGTGCCGACGGGACTAGCGGGAGGGGAGAGACCCAGTACTTC.

This clonotype was seen only a few times. CDR3 bases: TGTGCCAGCAGCGCCGGGACTAGCGTCACAGATACGCAGTATTTT. Its translation is CASSAGTSVTDTQYF. The rearrangement links TRBV3-1 to TRBJ2-3; the match to TRBD2 covers 10 bases. J lost 2 bases, V lost 5 bases, and 4 bases had no gene match. The CDR3 is 15 residues long. Looked up from germline, CDR1 is LGHDT and CDR2 is YNNKEL (reference sequence).

The chain has TRBV6-1 and TRBJ1-1; tentatively, D is TRBD1 (6 bases). Looked up from germline, CDR1 is MNHNS and CDR2 is SASEGT. This CDR3 region has 15 residues. V was clipped by 2 bases and J by 2 bases, with 12 bases between them. The DNA for the CDR3 is TGTGCCAGCAGTGAACAGGGGAGGGGTAACACTGAAGCTTTCTTT. The encoded protein is CASSEQGRGNTEAFF.

This clonotype was counted a few times. This rearrangement joins TRBV5-1 to TRBJ2-3, with 8 bases that match TRBD2. CDR1 and CDR2 (germline): SGHRS, YFSETQ. J lost 1 base, V lost 1 base, and 5 bases had no gene match. This CDR3 has 16 residues. Written as DNA, the CDR3 is TGCGCCAGCAGCTTGAAACGGGAGGGCCGCACAGATACGCAGTATTTT. It specifies CASSLKREGRTDTQYF.

The CDR3 nucleotides are TGTGCCAGCAGTGAAGAGAGCGCAGCTGAGCAGTTCTTC. Protein: CASSEESAAEQFF. The gene calls are TRBV2 and TRBJ2-1; D is undetermined. CDR1 is SNHLY, CDR2 FYNNEI, per germline. This CDR3 has 13 residues. Trimming stripped 1 base from V and 9 bases from J, with 10 bases between.

This rearrangement joins TRBV13 to TRBJ2-7; 11 bases are shared with TRBD2. Germline V gene sequence: CDR1 PRHDT, CDR2 FYEKMQ (reference sequence). V shed 4 bases, J shed 2 bases, and the junction held 7 bases outside the gene matches. The CDR3 contains 16 residues. DNA for the CDR3: TGTGCCAGCAGCTCCCGACTAGCGGGATTTCCCTACGAGCAGTACTTC. It codes for CASSSRLAGFPYEQYF.

The chain uses TRBV9 and TRBJ2-3, with D maybe TRBD2 (6 bases). V lost 3 bases and J lost 6, with 17 bases in between. Per germline, CDR1 SGDLS and CDR2 YYNGEE. The CDR3 runs 15 residues. CDR3 DNA: TGTGCCAGCAGCGCCTCAGGAGGAGGGGTGGATACGCAGTATTTT. Translated, it gives CASSASGGGVDTQYF.

The chain is built from TRBV27 and TRBJ2-2; TRBD2 might be the D (6 bases). Per the germline V gene, CDR1 is MNHEY and CDR2 is SMNVEV (reference sequence). Trimming took off 6 bases at V and 7 bases at J, with 9 bases between the two ends. The CDR3 contains 12 residues. The CDR3 DNA reads as TGTGCCAGCAGGTTAGCGGTCGGGGAGCTGTTTTTT. This translates into CASRLAVGELFF.

This clonotype was found a few times. V usage is TRBV7-9 and J usage is TRBJ2-7, with 12 bases aligning to TRBD2. The CDR3 runs to 15 residues. The ends lost 4 bases at V and 4 bases at J; junction bases unmatched: 5. The germline CDR1 and CDR2 sequences are SEHNR and FQNEAQ (reference sequence). In DNA form, the CDR3 reads TGTGCCAGCAGCTCACTAGCGGGGGGCAGGTACGAGCAGTACTTC. Encoded protein: CASSSLAGGRYEQYF.

With regard to this clonotype: The junction shows a germline mismatch at one end, possibly a read error. DNA of the CDR3: TGTGGCAGCAGTTTAATCGGAGCGGACATTCAGTACTTC. Translated: CGSSLIGADIQYF. V and J are TRBV27 and TRBJ2-4, with D possibly matching TRBD2 (5 bases). Germline CDR1 MNHEY, CDR2 SMNVEV (reference sequence). The CDR3 runs to 13 residues.

There are many counts of this clonotype. The chain has TRBV2 and TRBJ1-2, with D possibly being TRBD1 (6 bases). The germline gives CDR1 SNHLY, CDR2 FYNNEI. The V gene lost 6 bases and the J gene lost 0 bases, with 20 bases spanning the gap. This CDR3 is 17 amino acids long. CDR3 loop: CASRGPGTSRTNYGYTF. In DNA form, the CDR3 reads TGTGCCAGCAGGGGTCCCGGGACATCGAGAACTAACTATGGCTACACCTTC.

The chain combines TRBV6-5 with TRBJ2-7; maybe TRBD2 (6 bases). The CDR3 length is 20 residues. Germline CDR1 MNHEY, CDR2 SVGAGI. Trimming shortened V by 3 bases and J by 2 bases, and 29 bases separated the two germline ends. The chain's CDR3 is CASSYSYRVELGGAPYEQYF. The CDR3, as DNA: TGTGCCAGCAGTTATTCGTACCGGGTCGAACTAGGCGGGGCCCCCTACGAGCAGTACTTC.

The genes are TRBV21-1 and TRBJ2-3. TRBV21-1 is termed a pseudogene. CDR3 size: 12 residues. CDR3 sequence: CASSNVGDTQYF. The CDR3 DNA follows: TGTGCCAGCAGCAACGTGGGAGATACGCAGTATTTT.

The chain is built from TRBV12-3 or TRBV12-4 and TRBJ2-3; D possibly corresponds to TRBD2 (7 bases). Trimming took off 7 bases at V and 5 bases at J, with 16 bases between the two ends. The CDR3 runs to 14 residues. The DNA of the CDR3 is TGTGCCAGCAATGGTGGGGGGGCCGGAGATACGCAGTATTTT. Translation gives CASNGGGAGDTQYF.

About this clonotype: A read error is possible here, since a much larger clone lies one base away. This rearrangement joins TRBV29-1 to TRBJ2-1; 13 bases line up with TRBD2. Unmatched junction bases numbered 2, after V lost 5 bases and J lost 10 bases. Germline assignment: CDR1 SQVTM and CDR2 ANQGSEA. The CDR3 covers 12 residues. The CDR3 region is CSVPGLAGEQFF. CDR3 in DNA: TGCAGCGTTCCGGGACTAGCGGGAGAGCAGTTCTTC.

As regards this clonotype: The junction departs from germline at one end; a sequencing error may be responsible. The V call is TRBV29-1, the J call TRBJ2-2, with TRBD1 matching 7 bases. Germline lookup yields CDR1 SQVTM and CDR2 ANQGSEA. The CDR3 consists of 15 residues. The CDR3 sequence: CSVEWTTGNPGELFF. The CDR3 nucleotides are TGCAGCGTTGAATGGACGACAGGGAACCCCGGGGAGCTGTTTTTT.

The J gene is TRBJ2-2, the V gene TRBV25-1; the D is unclear. The CDR3 has 17 amino acids. Trimming took 2 bases from V and 3 from J, leaving 16 bases between them. The V gene's germline CDR1 is MGHDK and CDR2 SYGVNS. CDR3 loop: CASSEHFSERYTGELFF. Here the CDR3 DNA reads TGTGCCAGCAGTGAACATTTTAGTGAAAGGTACACCGGGGAGCTGTTTTTT.

V usage is TRBV9 and J usage is TRBJ2-3; the D gene is possibly TRBD2 (6 bases). There are 16 residues in the CDR3. Germline V gives CDR1 SGDLS, CDR2 YYNGEE. Trimming took 3 bases from V and 2 from J, leaving 16 bases between them. This CDR3 reads CASSAGTPGFTDTQYF. The CDR3 coding sequence is TGTGCCAGCAGCGCCGGGACTCCAGGGTTCACAGATACGCAGTATTTT.

This clonotype has a single count. The V and J genes are TRBV7-9 and TRBJ2-3; D remains unclear. From germline, CDR1 is SEHNR and CDR2 FQNEAQ (reference sequence). V shed 1 base and J shed 2 bases, with 13 bases lying between them. The CDR3 totals 16 residues. The CDR3 protein is CASSLEARHLTDTQYF. In DNA, the CDR3 is TGTGCCAGCAGCTTAGAGGCGAGACACCTCACAGATACGCAGTATTTT.

The sample holds a few counts of this clonotype. The gene calls are TRBV7-2 and TRBJ2-7; TRBD2 matches 8 bases. Germline assignment: CDR1 SGHTA and CDR2 FQGNSA. The CDR3 is 16 amino acids. The V gene end was trimmed by 5 bases and the J gene end by 0 bases; junction bases not matched to a gene: 9. CDR3: CASSPVGGRSSYEQYF. The CDR3 DNA is TGTGCCAGCAGCCCTGTGGGCGGGAGGTCCTCCTACGAGCAGTACTTC. Complete variable domain (other parts from reference TRBV7-2 and TRBJ2-7): GAGVSQSPSNKVTEKGKDVELRCDPISGHTALYWYRQSLGQGLEFLIYFQGNSAPDKSGLPSDRFSAERTGGSVSTLTIQRTQQEDSAVYLCASSPVGGRSSYEQYFGPGTRLTVT.